The next 31 T cell receptor beta chains were all read from a single sample in a study of blood T cell repertoires in COVID-19 (dated by TCRdb to 2020 to 2022). Library construction relied on the immunoSEQ multiplex PCR assay. TCRdb re-hosts the immuneACCESS table, in-frame sequences only. Its copies lack some clones; in the studies checked, an unresolved V gene accounts for under half of them, and the cause for the rest is not known. The sample profile shows 250,000 to 300,000 clones; under 90% of them were found once. Jointly, the top ten make up 3.5% to 5% of the sample. Material for sequencing was PBMCs or T cells enriched from blood (not recorded which). These receptors all come from a man aged 30 to 45 with acute COVID-19.

This clone has a single count. The chain employs TRBV19 and TRBJ2-2, with a weak D call TRBD2 (8 bases). The CDR3 is 16 residues long. Germline V gives CDR1 LNHDA, CDR2 SQIVND (reference sequence). The V end was cut by 10 bases, the J end by 1 base, with 19 bases between. CDR3 nucleotides: TGTGCCACCAGGACAGGACTAGCTCAGAACACCGGGGAGCTGTTTTTT. This encodes CATRTGLAQNTGELFF.

This chain connects TRBV7-2 to TRBJ1-3; no reliable D call. The germline CDR1 and CDR2 sequences are SGHTA and FQGNSA. There are 14 residues in the CDR3. Trimming took 1 base from V and 8 from J, leaving 12 bases between them. The CDR3: CASSLVMGRDTIYF. The CDR3 DNA reads as TGTGCCAGCAGCTTAGTGATGGGGAGGGACACCATATATTTT.

The chain recombines TRBV18 with TRBJ2-1; TRBD2 agrees at 8 bases. J lost 8 bases, V lost 2 bases, and 11 bases had no gene match. This CDR3 contains 16 residues. CDR1 and CDR2 from the germline V gene are KGHSH and LQKENI. The CDR3 reads CASSPGVWLAGDEQFF. The CDR3 coding sequence is TGTGCCAGCTCACCAGGGGTGTGGCTAGCGGGCGATGAGCAGTTCTTC.

The chain combines TRBV21-1 with TRBJ2-7; the D segment call TRBD1 is taken from the table without a DNA check. TRBV21-1 is a pseudogene. The CDR3 totals 16 residues. CDR3 nucleotide sequence: TGTGCCAGCAGCTCCTTAAGGGGTACGGGCAGGGGCGAGCAGTACGTC. Encoded protein: CASSSLRGTGRGEQYV.

For this clone: One junction end does not reproduce the germline sequence, and a read error may be involved. This rearrangement joins TRBV5-1 to TRBJ2-3, with a possible D match to TRBD1 (6 bases). This CDR3 region has 15 residues. Germline V CDR1 and CDR2: SGHRS, YFSETQ. CDR3 coding DNA: TGTGCCAGCAGCTTGCGGAGCGTCCAGGGGGATACGCAGTATTTT. This sequence encodes CASSLRSVQGDTQYF.

This clone was observed a single time. The gene calls are TRBV5-1 and TRBJ1-1, with 11 bases identical to TRBD1. Germline V lookup: CDR1 SGHRS, CDR2 YFSETQ. The J segment lost 6 bases and the V segment lost 2 bases, leaving 12 bases of the junction unmatched. CDR3 size: 17 residues. CDR3 in amino acids: CASSFGTGGFRGPEAFF. CDR3 nucleotides: TGCGCCAGCAGCTTTGGGACAGGGGGATTCCGGGGGCCTGAAGCTTTCTTT.

The V and J genes are TRBV11-2 and TRBJ2-2, with a possible D match to TRBD2 (7 bases). The CDR3 extends over 18 amino acids. V gave up 5 bases and J gave up 5 bases, with 24 bases separating them. Germline assignment: CDR1 SGHAT and CDR2 FQNNGV. The CDR3 region has the DNA TGTGCCAGCAGCCTCCGGGGCGGGGGCCTCTTTGAGACCGGGGAGCTGTTTTTT. Its translation is CASSLRGGGLFETGELFF.

J is TRBJ2-3 and V is TRBV19; the match to TRBD2 covers 13 bases. Trimming took 5 bases from V and 5 from J; bases not matched to a gene: 4. The V gene's germline CDR1 is LNHDA and CDR2 SQIVND (reference sequence). CDR3 length: 15 amino acids. The CDR3 DNA is TGTGCCAGTAGTTATACTAGCGGGAGGGGAGATACGCAGTATTTT. Protein product: CASSYTSGRGDTQYF.

This clone was seen a few times. This rearrangement joins TRBV18 to TRBJ1-5; 7 bases map to TRBD1. The CDR3 covers 14 residues. J lost 6 bases, V lost 3 bases, and 5 bases had no gene match. CDR1 and CDR2 (germline): KGHSH, LQKENI. The chain's CDR3 is CASSPQGEVQPQHF. DNA of the CDR3: TGTGCCAGCTCACCCCAGGGGGAAGTTCAGCCCCAGCATTTT.

This clone appeared many times. This sequence joins TRBV28 and TRBJ1-6; 7 bases line up with TRBD1. Germline V gene sequence: CDR1 MDHEN, CDR2 SYDVKM. After removal of 5 bases from V and 9 bases from J, the junction contained 7 bases not matched to a gene. The CDR3 totals 14 residues. CDR3 region: CASSPDRESSPLHF. The CDR3 nucleotides are TGTGCCAGCAGTCCCGACAGGGAGAGTTCACCCCTCCACTTT.

This clone appeared a single time. The chain employs TRBV20-1 and TRBJ1-6; maybe TRBD1 (5 bases). Germline lookup yields CDR1 DFQATT and CDR2 SNEGSKA (reference sequence). The CDR3 length is 13 residues. Trimming stripped 3 bases from V and 5 bases from J, with 8 bases between. CDR3 loop: CSASQGNNSPLHF. For the CDR3, the DNA is TGCAGTGCTAGTCAGGGTAATAATTCACCCCTCCACTTT.

The chain links TRBV18 to TRBJ1-2, with D perhaps TRBD1 (6 bases). CDR1 KGHSH and CDR2 LQKENI come from the germline V gene. The CDR3 has 18 amino acids. V gave up 2 bases and J gave up 5 bases, with 24 bases separating them. CDR3 in DNA: TGTGCCAGCTCACCAGGGAATCCAGGGGTCGAGGGGAATTATGGCTACACCTTC. Protein: CASSPGNPGVEGNYGYTF.

This clone appeared once. CDR3 protein: CASSKTSGSNEQFF. The CDR3 DNA is TGTGCCAGCAGTAAGACTAGCGGGAGCAATGAGCAGTTCTTC. This chain joins TRBV27 and TRBJ2-1; 12 nucleotides align to TRBD2. After removal of 5 bases from V and 6 bases from J, the junction contained 2 bases not matched to a gene. The CDR3 loop spans 14 amino acids. The germline CDR1 and CDR2 sequences are MNHEY and SMNVEV (reference sequence).

This CDR3 reads CATSEPGTGGRESSYEQYV. The CDR3 region has the DNA TGTGCCACCAGTGAGCCCGGGACAGGGGGACGCGAGAGCTCCTACGAGCAGTACGTC. The V call is TRBV24-1, the J call TRBJ2-7; 11 positions agree with TRBD1. In germline, CDR1 is KGHDR, CDR2 SFDVKD. This CDR3 comprises 19 residues. Losses at the gene ends were 4 bases for V and 0 bases for J; bases not matched to a gene: 13.

The J gene is TRBJ2-7, the V gene TRBV28; 12 positions agree with TRBD1. This CDR3 is 17 amino acids long. Germline loops: CDR1 MDHEN, CDR2 SYDVKM. Trimming cost V 5 bases and J 4 bases; bases outside gene matches: 12. CDR3 in amino acids: CASSRQIGTGGHYEQYV. CDR3 in DNA: TGTGCCAGCAGTCGCCAAATAGGGACAGGGGGCCATTACGAGCAGTACGTC.

This chain uses TRBV6-4 with TRBJ2-3, with D perhaps TRBD2 (6 bases). The CDR3 has 14 amino acids. V gave up 4 bases and J gave up 6 bases, with 14 bases separating them. Looked up from germline, CDR1 is MRHNA and CDR2 is SNTAGT. The CDR3, as DNA: TGTGCCAGCAGTGGCGGGGCTTTAGGGGATACGCAGTATTTT. This codes for CASSGGALGDTQYF.

For this clone: One end of the junction is discordant with germline, which a read error may explain. This sequence joins TRBV5-1 and TRBJ1-4; D perhaps matches TRBD1 (6 bases). This CDR3 has 16 residues. Germline loops: CDR1 SGHRS, CDR2 YFSETQ. CDR3 in amino acids: CASRPGTLNWNEKLFF. In DNA, the CDR3 is TGTGCCAGCAGACCCGGGACACTCAACTGGAATGAAAAACTGTTTTTT.

V and J are TRBV9 and TRBJ1-5, with TRBD1 matching 7 bases. With 0 bases clipped from V and 0 bases from J, the junction kept 0 bases outside the gene matches. The CDR3 consists of 15 residues. Germline CDR1 reads SGDLS; CDR2 reads YYNGEE. CDR3 nucleotides: TGTGCCAGCAGCGTAGGGACAGGTAGCAATCAGCCCCAGCATTTT. Amino acids: CASSVGTGSNQPQHF.

This rearrangement joins TRBV28 to TRBJ1-1, with 10 positions matching TRBD1. Unmatched junction bases numbered 3, after V lost 3 bases and J lost 8 bases. This CDR3 is 13 amino acids long. Per germline, CDR1 MDHEN and CDR2 SYDVKM. DNA for the CDR3: TGTGCCAGCAGTTTGGGACAGGGGATCGAAGCTTTCTTT. This gives the protein CASSLGQGIEAFF.

V is TRBV7-9 and J is TRBJ1-1; D is unresolved. Deletions cut 0 bases from V and 0 bases from J, with 8 bases between. In germline, CDR1 is SEHNR, CDR2 FQNEAQ (reference sequence). The CDR3 has 15 residues. The CDR3 DNA reads TGTGCCAGCAGCTTAGCGTCGGGTATGAACACTGAAGCTTTCTTT. Amino acid sequence: CASSLASGMNTEAFF.

This sequence joins TRBV19 and TRBJ1-1; D unresolved. The V gene's germline CDR1 is LNHDA and CDR2 SQIVND (reference sequence). V was cut by 3 bases and J by 7 bases, with 15 bases left in between. The CDR3 extends over 14 amino acids. CDR3 loop: CASSISFGTDEAFF. CDR3 coding DNA: TGTGCCAGTAGTATTTCTTTTGGTACAGATGAAGCTTTCTTT.

The J gene is TRBJ1-3, the V gene TRBV14; TRBD1 matches at 7 bases. This CDR3 region has 14 residues. Germline CDR1 SGHDN, CDR2 FVKESK. With V trimmed by 5 bases and J by 2 bases, 3 bases remained unmatched. The CDR3 loop is CASSRQGAGNTIYF. CDR3 coding DNA: TGTGCCAGCAGCAGGCAGGGGGCTGGAAACACCATATATTTT.

The gene calls are TRBV6-6 and TRBJ1-4; TRBD1 agrees at 8 bases. Germline V gives CDR1 MNHNY, CDR2 SVGAGI (reference sequence). CDR3 length: 14 amino acids. V lost 7 bases and J lost 8; bases outside the gene matches: 9. In nucleotides, the CDR3 is TGTGCCAGCAACGACGGGACAGGAGGGGAAAAACTGTTTTTT. This encodes CASNDGTGGEKLFF.

The rearrangement joins TRBV6-5 to TRBJ1-2; no clear D gene. Per germline, CDR1 MNHEY and CDR2 SVGAGI. The V end was cut by 10 bases, the J end by 4 bases, with 10 bases between. This CDR3 has 11 amino acids. CDR3 sequence reads: CATYPPYGYTF. CDR3 bases: TGTGCCACCTACCCCCCCTATGGCTACACCTTC.

The gene calls are TRBV4-2 and TRBJ1-2, with D possibly matching TRBD1 (5 bases). Deletions cut 0 bases from V and 3 bases from J, with 11 bases between. Germline CDR1 LGHNA, CDR2 YNFKEQ. This CDR3 region has 15 residues. The CDR3 DNA is TGTGCCAGCAGCCAAGATAGCGGGACTGACTATGGCTACACCTTC. Its translation: CASSQDSGTDYGYTF.

The CDR3 nucleotides read TGTGCCAGCAGCGTAGAGGTCAGGGGGCGAAATGAGCAGTTCTTC. This translates into CASSVEVRGRNEQFF. The chain combines TRBV9 with TRBJ2-1; 8 positions match TRBD1. Unmatched junction bases numbered 6, after V lost 0 bases and J lost 7 bases. The CDR3 length is 15 residues. Germline loops: CDR1 SGDLS, CDR2 YYNGEE.

Worth noting for this clone: This sample also contains other DNA sequences that code for the same CDR3. The chain carries TRBV5-1 and TRBJ2-3; 7 bases are a match to TRBD2. The CDR3 runs to 15 residues. Germline lookup yields CDR1 SGHRS and CDR2 YFSETQ. Trimming removed 4 bases from V and 4 bases from J; junction bases left unmatched: 9. The CDR3, as DNA: TGCGCCAGCAGCCTGCGGGGGACGCGGGCAGATACGCAGTATTTT. Protein sequence: CASSLRGTRADTQYF.

The chain is built from TRBV5-6 and TRBJ1-2; TRBD1 is a possible D gene (6 bases). V lost 4 bases and J 4 bases, leaving 8 bases between the germline ends. CDR1 and CDR2 from the germline V gene are SGHDT and YYEEEE. This CDR3 has 12 residues. The CDR3 DNA reads TGTGCCAGCAGCGTGGACAGCTATGGCTACACCTTC. Translating it yields CASSVDSYGYTF.

The CDR3 nucleotides are TGCGCCAGCAGCCACCCCTTGGAGGGGGGGCTTCTTAATTCACCCCTCCACTTT. This sequence encodes CASSHPLEGGLLNSPLHF. The J gene is TRBJ1-6, the V gene TRBV4-1; D may be TRBD1 (6 bases). The CDR3 is 18 residues long. CDR1 and CDR2 (germline): MGHRA, YSYEKL. Trimming stripped 3 bases from V and 6 bases from J, with 21 bases between.

The chain uses TRBV5-1 and TRBJ2-5, with 13 positions matching TRBD2. Germline loops: CDR1 SGHRS, CDR2 YFSETQ. This CDR3 is 16 amino acids long. Losses at the gene ends were 6 bases for V and 4 bases for J; bases not matched to a gene: 9. The CDR3 DNA reads as TGCGCCAGCAATTCAGGACTAGCGGGAGAGGCAGAGACCCAGTACTTC. Translating gives CASNSGLAGEAETQYF.

In its sample, this clone was seen many times. Other nucleotide sequences in the sample specify the same CDR3. The chain couples TRBV5-6 to TRBJ1-2; D may be TRBD1 (6 bases). Per germline, CDR1 SGHDT and CDR2 YYEEEE. V was pared by 1 base and J by 2 bases, with 12 bases between. The CDR3 runs 15 residues. The CDR3 nucleotides are TGTGCCAGCAGCTTGCCGGGACAATCGAACTATGGCTACACCTTC. Translated, it gives CASSLPGQSNYGYTF.